The 19 T cell receptor beta chains below all came from one sample that was sequenced in a study of tumor and adjacent non-tumor tissue in lung cancer. The template was RNA from unsorted bulk tissue. This non-tumor lung sample came from over 3 cm beyond the tumor edge. A modified ARM-PCR protocol with three rounds of nested PCR amplified TCRbeta. TCRdb reanalysed the multiplex PCR reads using MiXCR and keeps one entry per CDR3 protein. Among about 110,000 distinct CDR3 sequences listed, about 63% were seen once. Sequencing used distant non-tumor lung tissue. The receptors stem from a man aged 60-69 years with non-small cell lung cancer.

In the case of this clonotype: No DNA is shown, since the ends of the CDR3 on it are uncertain; the CDR3 is the one TCRdb lists. The chain uses TRBV29-1 and TRBJ2-2; the table names TRBD1, a call not compared with the DNA. The germline V gene encodes CDR1 SQVTM and CDR2 ANQGSEA. The length of the CDR3 is 16 amino acids, counting both ends. This chain's CDR3 is CSARVGTGSITGELLF.

This clonotype occurred many times. J is TRBJ1-5 and V is TRBV12-3 or TRBV12-4; D ambiguous. The CDR3 totals 15 residues. Trimming took off 3 bases at V and 2 bases at J, with 11 bases between the two ends. The CDR3 protein is CASSFHSWGNQPQHF. For the CDR3, the DNA is TGTGCCAGCAGTTTCCACAGCTGGGGCAATCAGCCCCAGCATTTT.

This clonotype showed up many times. The J gene is TRBJ2-1, the V gene TRBV4-3; 11 bases are shared with TRBD2. V lost 0 bases to trimming and J lost 9 bases; unmatched junction nucleotides: 4. The germline V gene encodes CDR1 LGHNA and CDR2 YSLEER. The CDR3 sequence is 15 residues long. CDR3 coding DNA: TGCGCCAGCAGCCAAGAAACTAGCGGGAGTGGTGAGCAGTTCTTC. Translated: CASSQETSGSGEQFF.

To note about this clonotype: The conserved phenylalanine or tryptophan is not found at the CDR3 terminus, so this likely reflects a read error. The DNA is left out, because the CDR3 cannot be placed on it with certainty; the CDR3 is given as TCRdb lists it. J is TRBJ2-3 and V is TRBV6-2 or TRBV6-3. Germline V gene sequence: CDR1 MNHEY, CDR2 SVGEGT. The CDR3 adds up to 13 amino acids, both ends counted. CDR3 in amino acids: CASGRRTTDTHYV.

This clonotype came up many times. V gene TRBV5-1 combines with J gene TRBJ2-2, with TRBD2 matching over 7 bases. Trimming at V came to 5 bases and at J to 0 bases, leaving 7 bases not matched to a gene. Germline CDR1 SGHRS, CDR2 YFSETQ. This CDR3 is 16 amino acids long. The CDR3 region is CASRNEAGTNTGELFF. CDR3 bases: TGCGCCAGCAGGAACGAAGCGGGGACGAACACCGGGGAGCTGTTTTTT.

This clonotype was picked up many times. V gene TRBV4-1 combines with J gene TRBJ1-1; possibly TRBD1 for D (5 bases). The CDR3 runs 13 residues. Deletions cut 5 bases from V and 4 bases from J, with 11 bases between. The germline gives CDR1 MGHRA, CDR2 YSYEKL. Written as DNA, the CDR3 is TGCGCCAGCAGCGCCAGGGAGATCACTGAAGCTTTCTTT. Encoded protein: CASSAREITEAFF.

This rearrangement joins TRBV29-1 to TRBJ1-5; 8 bases fit TRBD1. J lost 5 bases, V lost 5 bases, and 5 bases had no gene match. The V gene's germline CDR1 is SQVTM and CDR2 ANQGSEA. CDR3 length: 13 amino acids. The CDR3: CSVYRGNDQPQHF. Here the CDR3 DNA reads TGCAGCGTTTACAGGGGGAACGATCAGCCCCAGCATTTT.

Details on this clonotype: The junction departs from germline at one end; a sequencing error may be responsible. CDR3 sequence: CASSQDWPGNVEQFF. For the CDR3, the DNA is TGCGCCAGCAGCCAAGATTGGCCTGGAAATGTAGAGCAATTCTTC. This chain links TRBV4-3 with TRBJ2-1, with D unclear. CDR1 LGHNA and CDR2 YSLEER come from the germline V gene. This CDR3 is built from 15 residues.

For this clonotype: At one end the junction does not follow the germline gene, possibly because of a read error. The chain has TRBV5-1 and TRBJ1-6; a possible D gene is TRBD1 (5 bases). This CDR3 spans 16 amino acids. Germline CDR1 and CDR2: SGHRS and YFSETQ. In DNA, the CDR3 is TGCGCCAGCAGTCGCAGGGAGGGCTCCTATAATTCACACCTCCACTTT. It is translated as CASSRREGSYNSHLHF.

Regarding this clonotype: Compared with germline, one end of the junction differs, possibly owing to a read error. The chain couples TRBV4-3 to TRBJ2-7, with 11 nucleotides matching TRBD2. CDR3 length equals 14 residues. CDR1 is LGHNA, CDR2 YSLEER, per germline. The CDR3 here is CASSPGLADYERYF. CDR3 bases: TGCGCCAGCAGCCCGGGACTAGCGGACTACGAGCGGTATTTC.

This clonotype was seen many times. The chain employs TRBV6-5 and TRBJ2-7, with 8 bases that match TRBD1. This CDR3 spans 13 amino acids. V shed 6 bases, J shed 2 bases, and the junction held 3 bases outside the gene matches. Germline CDR1 MNHEY, CDR2 SVGAGI. CDR3 bases: TGTGCCAGCAGGCAGGGGGCCGCCTACGAGCAGTACTTC. This sequence encodes CASRQGAAYEQYF.

By proportion, this clonotype is medium-sized (0.01 to 0.1%). The CDR3 reads CASSERETGGYEQYF. In nucleotides, the CDR3 is TGTGCCAGCAGCGAACGAGAGACAGGGGGCTACGAGCAGTACTTC. The chain couples TRBV11-1 to TRBJ2-7; TRBD1 matches at 9 bases. The J segment lost 3 bases and the V segment lost 5 bases, leaving 8 bases of the junction unmatched. The V gene's germline CDR1 is SGHAT and CDR2 FQDESV (reference sequence). The CDR3 consists of 15 residues.

On this clonotype itself: A much larger clone differs from this one at a single base, so this may be a read error. This chain links TRBV11-2 with TRBJ2-2; no reliable D call. CDR1 and CDR2 from the germline V gene are SGHAT and FQNNGV. The CDR3 totals 14 residues. Here the CDR3 reads CANSISWNTGELFF. In DNA, the CDR3 is TGTGCCAACAGCATCTCATGGAACACCGGGGAGCTGTTTTTT.

This clonotype was recorded at least ten times. The chain has TRBV5-6 and TRBJ2-5; no firm D call. This CDR3 spans 13 amino acids. Germline assignment: CDR1 SGHDT and CDR2 YYEEEE. V was shortened by 0 bases and J by 0 bases, with 3 bases between the two germline ends. In DNA, the CDR3 is TGTGCCAGCAGCTTGGCCAACCAAGAGACCCAGTACTTC. Its translation is CASSLANQETQYF. Combining the CDR3 with reference TRBV5-6 and TRBJ2-5 gives the whole variable domain DAGVTQSPTHLIKTRGQQVTLRCSPKSGHDTVSWYQQALGQGPQFIFQYYEEEERQRGNFPDRFSGHQFPNYSSELNVNALLLGDSALYLCASSLANQETQYFGPGTRLLVL.

The chain links TRBV11-2 to TRBJ2-1, with unresolved D. Deletions cut 1 base from V and 4 bases from J, with 5 bases between. This CDR3 has 13 residues. Per germline, CDR1 SGHAT and CDR2 FQNNGV. CDR3 protein: CASSLVDYNEQFF. The CDR3 DNA is TGTGCCAGCAGCTTAGTAGATTACAATGAGCAGTTCTTC. Together with reference TRBV11-2 and TRBJ2-1, the CDR3 gives the full variable domain: EAGVAQSPRYKIIEKRQSVAFWCNPISGHATLYWYQQILGQGPKLLIQFQNNGVVDDSQLPKDRFSAERLKGVDSTLKIQPAKLEDSAVYLCASSLVDYNEQFFGPGTRLTVL.

This clonotype was recorded once. The V gene is TRBV11-3, the J gene TRBJ2-3; D remains ambiguous. The germline CDR1 and CDR2 sequences are SGHNT and YENEEA. Trimming pared 5 bases from V and 1 base from J, leaving 13 bases between. CDR3 length: 15 residues. The DNA for the CDR3 is TGTGCCAGCAGCCCATGCCTTCGGGGCACAGATACGCAGTATTTT. It translates to CASSPCLRGTDTQYF.

This clonotype was picked up many times. The chain has TRBV4-2 and TRBJ1-2; tentatively, D is TRBD1 (6 bases). Germline-derived CDR1 and CDR2 are LGHNA and YNFKEQ. V lost 1 base and J lost 7, with 10 bases in between. The CDR3 runs 13 residues. This chain's CDR3 is CASSQVSGAGYTF. CDR3 coding DNA: TGTGCCAGCAGCCAAGTGTCAGGGGCTGGCTACACCTTC.

The chain recombines TRBV5-4 with TRBJ2-3, with 9 positions matching TRBD2. The CDR3 length is 19 residues. Looked up from germline, CDR1 is SGHNT and CDR2 is YYREEE (reference sequence). The ends lost 3 bases at V and 4 bases at J; junction bases unmatched: 18. In nucleotides, the CDR3 is TGTGCCAGCAGCTGGGGGACTAGCTGGGGGAGAATAAGCGCAGATACGCAGTATTTT. Encoded protein: CASSWGTSWGRISADTQYF.

A remark on this clonotype: The germline gene is not matched at one end of the junction; a read error may be the cause. The genes are TRBV4-1 and TRBJ2-7; 10 nucleotides match TRBD1. This CDR3 comprises 18 residues. Germline V gene sequence: CDR1 MGHRA, CDR2 YSYEKL. CDR3 residues: CATSQDVRQGAFPYEQYF. Here the CDR3 DNA reads TGCGCCACCAGCCAAGATGTGCGACAGGGGGCTTTTCCCTACGAGCAGTACTTC.